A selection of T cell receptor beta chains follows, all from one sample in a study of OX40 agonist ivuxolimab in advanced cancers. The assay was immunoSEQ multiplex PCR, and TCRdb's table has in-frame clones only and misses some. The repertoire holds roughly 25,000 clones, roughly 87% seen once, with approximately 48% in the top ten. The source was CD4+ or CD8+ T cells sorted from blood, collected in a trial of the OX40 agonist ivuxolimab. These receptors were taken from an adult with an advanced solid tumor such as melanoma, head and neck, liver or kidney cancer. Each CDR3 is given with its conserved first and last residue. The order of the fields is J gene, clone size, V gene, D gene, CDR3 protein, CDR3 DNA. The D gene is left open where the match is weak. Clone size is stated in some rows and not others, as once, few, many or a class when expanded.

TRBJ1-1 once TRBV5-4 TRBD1 CASSLGTGAFF TGTGCCAGCAGCTTAGGGACAGGGGCTTTCTTT
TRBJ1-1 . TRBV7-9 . CASSLLGRTGADTEAFF TGTGCCAGCAGCTTATTAGGCCGAACAGGCGCCGACACTGAAGCTTTCTTT
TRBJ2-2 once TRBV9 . CASRPPHLNTGELFF TGTGCCAGCAGACCCCCCCACTTGAACACCGGGGAGCTGTTTTTT
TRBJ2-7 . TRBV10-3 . CAISGDRDEQYF TGTGCCATCAGTGGGGACCGAGACGAGCAGTACTTC
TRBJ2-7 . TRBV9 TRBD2 CASSVSGTAYEQYF TGTGCCAGCAGCGTTAGCGGGACCGCTTACGAGCAGTACTTC
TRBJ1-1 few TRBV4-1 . CASSHNQGTEAFF TGCGCCAGCAGCCATAACCAGGGCACTGAAGCTTTCTTT
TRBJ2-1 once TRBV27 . CASSLSPSNNEQFF TGTGCCAGCAGTTTATCGCCCAGTAACAATGAGCAGTTCTTC
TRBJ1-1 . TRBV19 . CASSIENTEAFF TGTGCCAGTAGTATAGAGAACACTGAAGCTTTCTTT
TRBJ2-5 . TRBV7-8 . CASSFRRTFQETQYF TGTGCCAGCAGCTTTAGAAGGACTTTCCAAGAGACCCAGTACTTC
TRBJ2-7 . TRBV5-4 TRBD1 CASSLTTGTASDEQYF TGTGCCAGCAGCCTAACCACCGGGACAGCCTCTGACGAGCAGTACTTC
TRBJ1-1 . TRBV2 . CASMGMDNFSEAFF TGTGCCAGCATGGGAATGGACAACTTCAGTGAAGCTTTCTTT
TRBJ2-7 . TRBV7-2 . CASSLGALLEQYF TGTGCCAGCAGCTTGGGGGCCCTCCTCGAGCAGTACTTC
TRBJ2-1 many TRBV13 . CASSLVGQHYNEQFF TGTGCCAGCAGCTTAGTTGGACAACACTACAATGAGCAGTTCTTC
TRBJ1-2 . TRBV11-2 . CASSLGQRANYGYTF TGTGCCAGCAGCTTAGGTCAGAGAGCTAACTATGGCTACACCTTC
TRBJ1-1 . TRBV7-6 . CASSENVNTEAFF TGTGCCAGCAGCGAAAACGTAAACACTGAAGCTTTCTTT
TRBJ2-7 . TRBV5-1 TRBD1 CASSWTGDLYEQYF TGCGCCAGCAGCTGGACAGGGGACCTCTACGAGCAGTACTTC
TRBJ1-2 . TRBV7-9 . CASSFGQNGYTF TGTGCCAGCAGCTTTGGACAGAATGGCTACACCTTC
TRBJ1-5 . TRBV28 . CASSLSGEGQPQHF TGTGCCAGCAGTTTATCGGGCGAGGGGCAGCCCCAGCATTTT
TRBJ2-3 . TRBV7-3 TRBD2 CASSVAGGRPDTQYF TGTGCCAGCAGCGTAGCGGGGGGGCGGCCCGATACGCAGTATTTT
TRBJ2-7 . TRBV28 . CASNRIQDPFYEQYF TGTGCCAGCAACCGAATACAGGACCCTTTCTACGAGCAGTACTTC
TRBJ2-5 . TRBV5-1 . CASSSDHQETQYF TGCGCCAGCAGCTCGGACCACCAGGAGACCCAGTACTTC
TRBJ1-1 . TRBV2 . CASSWTATEAFF TGTGCCAGCAGCTGGACTGCCACTGAAGCTTTCTTT
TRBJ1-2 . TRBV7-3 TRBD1 CASSLSPGQSYGYTF TGTGCCAGCAGCCTATCTCCGGGACAGAGCTATGGCTACACCTTC
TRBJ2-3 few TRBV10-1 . CASRGGGRYDTQYF TGCGCCAGCAGAGGGGGGGGCAGGTACGATACGCAGTATTTT
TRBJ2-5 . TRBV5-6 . CASSFRDSQETQYF TGTGCCAGCAGCTTTAGGGACTCCCAAGAGACCCAGTACTTC
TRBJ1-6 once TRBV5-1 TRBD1 CASSHTGQGAYNSPLHF TGCGCCAGCAGCCACACGGGACAGGGGGCCTATAATTCACCCCTCCACTTT
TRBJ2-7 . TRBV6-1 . CASRKGYEQYF TGTGCCAGCCGAAAGGGCTACGAGCAGTACTTC
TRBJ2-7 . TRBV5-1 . CASSLDGGQGYEQYF TGCGCCAGCAGCTTGGACGGGGGCCAGGGCTACGAGCAGTACTTC
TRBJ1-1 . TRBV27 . CASINGGLNTEAFF TGTGCCAGCATCAATGGGGGGTTGAACACTGAAGCTTTCTTT
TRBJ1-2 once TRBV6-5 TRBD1 CASSFINGTGSFTF TGTGCCAGCAGTTTCATAAACGGGACAGGCTCCTTCACCTTC
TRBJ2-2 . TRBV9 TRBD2 CASSVGRGGPTGELFF TGTGCCAGCAGCGTCGGACGGGGGGGCCCCACCGGGGAGCTGTTTTTT
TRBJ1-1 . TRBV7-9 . CASSSVGSAWAEAFF TGTGCCAGCAGCTCCGTTGGCAGCGCGTGGGCTGAAGCTTTCTTT
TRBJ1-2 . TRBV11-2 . CASHFRGYGYTF TGTGCCAGTCATTTCCGGGGATATGGCTACACCTTC
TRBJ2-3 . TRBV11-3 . CASSSLYQGWDTQYF TGTGCCAGCAGCTCCCTCTATCAGGGGTGGGATACGCAGTATTTT
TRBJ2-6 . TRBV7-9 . CASSSPTISGANVLTF TGTGCCAGCAGCTCCCCGACAATCTCTGGGGCCAACGTCCTGACTTTC
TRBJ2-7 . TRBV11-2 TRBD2 CASSFSGGSYEQYF TGTGCCAGCAGCTTTAGCGGGGGGTCCTACGAGCAGTACTTC
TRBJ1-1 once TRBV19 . CASSSHPGSTEAFF TGTGCCAGTAGTTCTCACCCCGGGAGCACTGAAGCTTTCTTT
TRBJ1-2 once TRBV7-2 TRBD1 CASSITTGPPIYGYTF TGTGCCAGCAGCATTACGACAGGGCCTCCAATCTATGGCTACACCTTC
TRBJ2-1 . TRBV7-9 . CASSPPSVNEQFF TGTGCCAGCAGCCCTCCGTCGGTTAATGAGCAGTTCTTC
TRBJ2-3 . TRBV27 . CASSLSHSSGDTQYF TGTGCCAGCAGTTTATCTCACTCCTCCGGGGATACGCAGTATTTT
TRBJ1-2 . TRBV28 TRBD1 CASSSDREGYGYTF TGTGCCAGCAGTTCAGACAGGGAAGGCTATGGCTACACCTTC
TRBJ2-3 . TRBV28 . CASSMRGITDTQYF TGTGCCAGCAGTATGCGGGGAATCACAGATACGCAGTATTTT
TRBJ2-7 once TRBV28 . CASSADSYSYEQYF TGTGCCAGCAGTGCCGACAGTTACTCCTACGAGCAGTACTTC
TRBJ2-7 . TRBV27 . CASSLARRYEQYF TGTGCCAGCAGTTTAGCCAGGAGATACGAGCAGTACTTC
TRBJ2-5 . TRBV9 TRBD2 CASSPPGGYQETQYF TGTGCCAGCAGTCCCCCGGGAGGGTACCAAGAGACCCAGTACTTC
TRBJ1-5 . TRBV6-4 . CASERDGFNQPQHF TGTGCCAGCGAGAGGGACGGTTTTAATCAGCCCCAGCATTTT
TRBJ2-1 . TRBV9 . CASSASSREGSYNEQFF TGTGCCAGCAGCGCCAGCTCACGTGAGGGCTCCTACAATGAGCAGTTCTTC
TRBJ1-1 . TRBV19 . CASSIGNTEAFF TGTGCCAGTAGTATTGGGAACACTGAAGCTTTCTTT
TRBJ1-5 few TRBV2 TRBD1 CASSERPGQENQPQHF TGTGCCAGCAGTGAACGGCCGGGACAGGAGAATCAGCCCCAGCATTTT
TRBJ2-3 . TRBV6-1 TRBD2 CASSRSGPGGDTQYF TGTGCCAGCAGCCGCAGCGGGCCGGGGGGAGATACGCAGTATTTT
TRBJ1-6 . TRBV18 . CASSPQGGRLQSPLHF TGTGCCAGCTCACCGCAGGGAGGACGGCTCCAATCACCCCTCCACTTT
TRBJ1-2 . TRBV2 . CASSGDGNYYGYTF TGTGCCAGCAGTGGGGACGGGAACTACTATGGCTACACCTTC
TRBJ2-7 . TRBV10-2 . CASSEGSSYEQYF TGCGCCAGCAGTGAGGGCAGCTCCTACGAGCAGTACTTC
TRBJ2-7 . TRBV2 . CASSDEIRGYEQYF TGTGCCAGCAGTGATGAGATCAGGGGCTACGAGCAGTACTTC
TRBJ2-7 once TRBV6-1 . CASSEVGAGMVEQYF TGTGCCAGCAGTGAGGTTGGGGCAGGGATGGTCGAGCAGTACTTC
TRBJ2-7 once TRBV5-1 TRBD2 CASSFSLAGDPYEQYF TGCGCCAGCAGCTTTTCCTTAGCGGGGGACCCCTACGAGCAGTACTTC
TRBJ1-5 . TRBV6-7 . CASIKRGSGGNQPQHF TGTGCCAGCATCAAAAGGGGATCTGGGGGCAATCAGCCCCAGCATTTT
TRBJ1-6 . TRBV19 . CASRGRPYTGNNSPLHF TGTGCCAGTAGGGGAAGACCTTATACAGGGAATAATTCACCCCTCCACTTT
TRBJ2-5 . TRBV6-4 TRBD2 CASSEDGGQETQYF TGTGCCAGCAGTGAAGACGGGGGGCAAGAGACCCAGTACTTC